Sequencing of this T cell receptor (beta chain) was carried out in a study of Ad26.COV2.S vaccination and SARS-CoV-2 variants. On the study more broadly: Recipients of Ad26.COV2.S got it intramuscularly, once or twice 56 days apart. General study results and limits: Analytic work on TCR breadth and depth might have understated the full extent of total T cell responses. People who got the vaccine or the placebo had similar non-spike TCR breadth.

Comments on this clone: Antigen specificity is unknown.

TCRdb's table, derived via immunoSEQ multiplex PCR, lists solely in-frame clones and lacks some. The profile shows 300,000 to 350,000 clones, around 85% of them singletons. Treatment noted: around 19 received Ad26.COV2.S at low or high dose, single or two shots; roughly five received placebo; per-sample allocation not given. Material that was analyzed had been drawn on day 63 after the first vaccine or placebo injection. The vaccine delivered Wuhan-strain SARS-CoV-2 spike through an Ad26 vector. CDR1 MNHEY and CDR2 SVGEGT come from the germline V gene. CDR3 length: 18 residues. The trim removed 0 bases at V and 4 bases at J, leaving 9 bases unmatched.

V gene TRBV6-2 or TRBV6-3 combines with J gene TRBJ2-1; 10 bases align to TRBD2. The receptor's source is a person between 18 and 65 years old who received the Ad26.COV2.S COVID-19 vaccine or a placebo. The sample consisted of peripheral blood, taken in a trial of Ad26.COV2.S vaccine versus placebo. CDR3 in amino acids: CASSYSDVTSGVYNEQFF. In nucleotides, the CDR3 is TGTGCCAGCAGTTACTCGGACGTTACTAGCGGGGTGTACAATGAGCAGTTCTTC.